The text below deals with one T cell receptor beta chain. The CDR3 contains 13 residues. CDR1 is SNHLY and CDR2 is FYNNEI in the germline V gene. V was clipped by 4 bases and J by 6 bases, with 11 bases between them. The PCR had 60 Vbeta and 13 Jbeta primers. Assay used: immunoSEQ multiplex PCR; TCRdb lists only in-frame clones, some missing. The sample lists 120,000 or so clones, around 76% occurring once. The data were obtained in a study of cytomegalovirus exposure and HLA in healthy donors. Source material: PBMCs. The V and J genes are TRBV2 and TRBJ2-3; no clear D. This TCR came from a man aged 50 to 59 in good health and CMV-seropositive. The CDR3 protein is CASSVLRRDTQYF. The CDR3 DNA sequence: TGTGCCAGCAGTGTCCTACGCCGTGATACGCAGTATTTT. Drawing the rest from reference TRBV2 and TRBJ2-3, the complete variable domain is EPEVTQTPSHQVTQMGQEVILRCVPISNHLYFYWYRQILGQKVEFLVSFYNNEISEKSEIFDDQFSVERPDGSNFTLKIRSTKLEDSAMYFCASSVLRRDTQYFGPGTRLTVL.